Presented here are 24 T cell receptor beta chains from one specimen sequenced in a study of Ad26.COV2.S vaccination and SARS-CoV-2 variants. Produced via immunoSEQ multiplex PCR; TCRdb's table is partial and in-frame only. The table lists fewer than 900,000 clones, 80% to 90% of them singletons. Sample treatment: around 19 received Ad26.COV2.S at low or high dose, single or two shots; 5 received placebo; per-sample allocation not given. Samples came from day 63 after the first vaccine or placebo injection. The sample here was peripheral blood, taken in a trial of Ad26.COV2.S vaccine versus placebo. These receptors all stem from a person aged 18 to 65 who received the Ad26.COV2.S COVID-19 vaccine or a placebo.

The CDR3 DNA is TGTGCCAGCAGTTACGGCAGTCTCTACTACGAGCAGTACTTC. This gives the protein CASSYGSLYYEQYF. The V call is TRBV6-2 or TRBV6-3, the J call TRBJ2-7; no definite D call. Trimming stripped 2 bases from V and 3 bases from J, with 11 bases between. The CDR3 runs to 14 residues. Germline-derived CDR1 and CDR2 are MNHEY and SVGEGT.

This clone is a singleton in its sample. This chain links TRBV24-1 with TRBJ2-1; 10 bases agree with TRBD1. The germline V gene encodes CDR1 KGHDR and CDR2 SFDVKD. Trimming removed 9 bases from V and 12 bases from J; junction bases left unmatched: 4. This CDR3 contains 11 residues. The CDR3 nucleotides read TGTGCCACCGGGGGACAGGGGAGGCAGTTCTTC. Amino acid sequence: CATGGQGRQFF.

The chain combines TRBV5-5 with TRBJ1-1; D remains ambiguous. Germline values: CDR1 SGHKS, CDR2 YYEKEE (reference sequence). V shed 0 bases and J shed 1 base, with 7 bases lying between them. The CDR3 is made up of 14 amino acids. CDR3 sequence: CASSLAGSNTEAFF. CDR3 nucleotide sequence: TGTGCCAGCAGCTTGGCGGGTTCGAACACTGAAGCTTTCTTT.

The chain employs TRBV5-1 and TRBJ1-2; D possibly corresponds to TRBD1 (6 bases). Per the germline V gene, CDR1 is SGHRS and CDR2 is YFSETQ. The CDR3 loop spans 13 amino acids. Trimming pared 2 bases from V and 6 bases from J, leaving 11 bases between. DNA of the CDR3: TGCGCCAGCAGCTTCGAAACAGGGCATGGCTACACCTTC. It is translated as CASSFETGHGYTF.

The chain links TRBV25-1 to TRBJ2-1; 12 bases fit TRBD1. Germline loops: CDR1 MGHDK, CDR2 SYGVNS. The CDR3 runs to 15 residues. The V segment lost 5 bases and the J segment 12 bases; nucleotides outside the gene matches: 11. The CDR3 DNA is TGTGCCAGCAGTTCTCCCGGGACAGGGGGCATTTGGCAGTTCTTC. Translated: CASSSPGTGGIWQFF.

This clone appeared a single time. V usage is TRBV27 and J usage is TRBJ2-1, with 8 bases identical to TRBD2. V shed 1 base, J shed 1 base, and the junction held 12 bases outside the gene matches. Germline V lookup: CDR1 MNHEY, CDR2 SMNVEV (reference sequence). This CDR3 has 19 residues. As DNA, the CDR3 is TGTGCCAGCAGTTTATTGGCCCTCCCGGCGGGAGGATCCTACAATGAGCAGTTCTTC. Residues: CASSLLALPAGGSYNEQFF.

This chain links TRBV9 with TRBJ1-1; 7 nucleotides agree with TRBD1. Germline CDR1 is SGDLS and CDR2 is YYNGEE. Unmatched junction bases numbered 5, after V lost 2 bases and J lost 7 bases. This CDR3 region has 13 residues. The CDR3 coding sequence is TGTGCCAGCAGCGTTAACGCAGGGGGTGAAGCTTTCTTT. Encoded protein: CASSVNAGGEAFF.

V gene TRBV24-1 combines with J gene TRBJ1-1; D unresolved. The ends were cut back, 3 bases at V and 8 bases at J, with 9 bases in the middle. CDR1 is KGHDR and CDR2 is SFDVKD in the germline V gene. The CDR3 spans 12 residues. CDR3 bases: TGTGCCACCAGTGATACCGGAATGGAAGCTTTCTTT. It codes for CATSDTGMEAFF.

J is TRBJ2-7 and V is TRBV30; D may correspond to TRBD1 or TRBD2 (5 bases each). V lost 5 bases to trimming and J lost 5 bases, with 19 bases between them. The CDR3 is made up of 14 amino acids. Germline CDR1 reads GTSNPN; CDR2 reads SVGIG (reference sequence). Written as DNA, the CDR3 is TGTGCCTGGTTCCGGGACCCCATCAACCACGAGCAGTACTTC. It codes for CAWFRDPINHEQYF.

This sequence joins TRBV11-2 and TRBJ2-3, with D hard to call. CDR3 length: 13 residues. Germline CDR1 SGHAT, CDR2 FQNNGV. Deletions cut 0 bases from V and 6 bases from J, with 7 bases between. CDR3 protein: CASSLEAQDTQYF. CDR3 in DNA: TGTGCCAGCAGCTTAGAAGCACAGGATACGCAGTATTTT.

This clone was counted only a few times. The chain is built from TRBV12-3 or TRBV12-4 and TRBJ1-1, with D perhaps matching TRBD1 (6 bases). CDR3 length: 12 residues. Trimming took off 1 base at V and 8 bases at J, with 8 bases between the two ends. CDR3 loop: CASSLGDREAFF. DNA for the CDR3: TGTGCCAGCAGTTTAGGAGACAGGGAAGCTTTCTTT.

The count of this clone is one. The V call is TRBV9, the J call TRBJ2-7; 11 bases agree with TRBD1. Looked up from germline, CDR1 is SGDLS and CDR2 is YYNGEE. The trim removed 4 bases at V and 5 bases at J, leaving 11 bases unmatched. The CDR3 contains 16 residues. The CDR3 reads CASSTRTGGKGDEQYF. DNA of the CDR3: TGTGCCAGCAGCACCCGGACAGGGGGCAAGGGCGACGAGCAGTACTTC.

In DNA, the CDR3 is TGCAGCGTCGCCGGGACAGTAGGAAACACCATATATTTT. This encodes CSVAGTVGNTIYF. The chain uses TRBV29-1 and TRBJ1-3; 7 positions agree with TRBD1. The CDR3 length is 13 residues. J was trimmed by 4 bases and V by 6 bases; bases with no gene match: 6. Germline CDR1 is SQVTM and CDR2 is ANQGSEA.

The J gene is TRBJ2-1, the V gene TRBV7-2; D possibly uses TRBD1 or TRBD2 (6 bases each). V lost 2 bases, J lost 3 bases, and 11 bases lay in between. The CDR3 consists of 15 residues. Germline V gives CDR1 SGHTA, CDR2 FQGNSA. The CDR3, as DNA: TGTGCCAGCAGCTTAAACGGGGGCCGCTACAATGAGCAGTTCTTC. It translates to CASSLNGGRYNEQFF.

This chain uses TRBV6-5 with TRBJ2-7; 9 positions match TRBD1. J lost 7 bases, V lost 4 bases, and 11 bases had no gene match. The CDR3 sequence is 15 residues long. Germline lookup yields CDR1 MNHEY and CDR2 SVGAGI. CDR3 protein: CASSSPGQGAREQYF. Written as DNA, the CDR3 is TGTGCCAGCAGTTCTCCGGGACAGGGTGCTAGGGAGCAGTACTTC.

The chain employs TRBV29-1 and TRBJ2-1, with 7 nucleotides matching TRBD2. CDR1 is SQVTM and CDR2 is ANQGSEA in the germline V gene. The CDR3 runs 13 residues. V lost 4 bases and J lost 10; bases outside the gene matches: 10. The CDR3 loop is CSVAAGPASEQFF. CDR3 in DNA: TGCAGCGTTGCAGCGGGGCCCGCTTCCGAGCAGTTCTTC.

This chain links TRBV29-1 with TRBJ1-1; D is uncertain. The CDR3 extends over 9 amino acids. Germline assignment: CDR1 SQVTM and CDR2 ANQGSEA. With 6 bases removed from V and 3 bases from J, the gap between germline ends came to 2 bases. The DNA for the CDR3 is TGCAGCGTCGACACTGAAGCTTTCTTT. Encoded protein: CSVDTEAFF.

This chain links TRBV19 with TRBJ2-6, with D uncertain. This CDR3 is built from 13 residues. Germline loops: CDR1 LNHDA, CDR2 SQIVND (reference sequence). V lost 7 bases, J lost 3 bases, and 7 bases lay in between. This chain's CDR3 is CASISIGANVLTF. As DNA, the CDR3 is TGTGCCAGTATCTCTATTGGGGCCAACGTCCTGACTTTC.

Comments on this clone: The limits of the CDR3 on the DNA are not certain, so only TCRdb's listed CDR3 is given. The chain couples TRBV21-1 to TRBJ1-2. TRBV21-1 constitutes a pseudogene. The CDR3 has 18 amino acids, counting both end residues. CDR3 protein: CASSVACGSGDQSYGYTF.

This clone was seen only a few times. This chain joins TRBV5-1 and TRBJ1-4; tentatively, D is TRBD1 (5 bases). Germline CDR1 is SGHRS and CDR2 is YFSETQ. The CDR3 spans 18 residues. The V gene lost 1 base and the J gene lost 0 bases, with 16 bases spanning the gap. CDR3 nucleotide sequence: TGCGCCAGCAGCTTGACTCAGGGACCCCCTGCAACTAATGAAAAACTGTTTTTT. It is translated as CASSLTQGPPATNEKLFF.

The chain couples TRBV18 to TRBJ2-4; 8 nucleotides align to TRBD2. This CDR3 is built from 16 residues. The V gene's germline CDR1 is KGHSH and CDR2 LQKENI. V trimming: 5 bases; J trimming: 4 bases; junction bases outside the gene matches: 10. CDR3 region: CASSNSGGMVKNIQYF. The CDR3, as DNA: TGTGCCAGCTCAAACTCGGGGGGGATGGTAAAAAACATTCAGTACTTC.

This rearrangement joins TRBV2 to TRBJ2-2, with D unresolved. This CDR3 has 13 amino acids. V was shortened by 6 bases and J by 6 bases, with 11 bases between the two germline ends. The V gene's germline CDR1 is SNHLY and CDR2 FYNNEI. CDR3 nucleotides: TGTGCCAGCAGGGTAACGGTTGCCGGGGAGCTGTTTTTT. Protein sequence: CASRVTVAGELFF.

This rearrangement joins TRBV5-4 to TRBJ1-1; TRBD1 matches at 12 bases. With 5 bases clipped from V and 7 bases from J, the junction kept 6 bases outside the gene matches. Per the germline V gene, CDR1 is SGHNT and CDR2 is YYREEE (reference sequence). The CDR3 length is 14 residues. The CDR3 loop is CASSWGTGGGEAFF. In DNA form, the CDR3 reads TGTGCCAGCAGTTGGGGGACAGGGGGCGGTGAAGCTTTCTTT.

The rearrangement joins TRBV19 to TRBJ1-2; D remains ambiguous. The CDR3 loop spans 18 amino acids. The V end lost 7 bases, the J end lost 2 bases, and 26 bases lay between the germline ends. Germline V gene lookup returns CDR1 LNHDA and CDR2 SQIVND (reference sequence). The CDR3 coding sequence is TGTGCCAGTACCGCAACCGGGCCCCAGTCCCCTCGAAACTATGGCTACACCTTC. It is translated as CASTATGPQSPRNYGYTF.